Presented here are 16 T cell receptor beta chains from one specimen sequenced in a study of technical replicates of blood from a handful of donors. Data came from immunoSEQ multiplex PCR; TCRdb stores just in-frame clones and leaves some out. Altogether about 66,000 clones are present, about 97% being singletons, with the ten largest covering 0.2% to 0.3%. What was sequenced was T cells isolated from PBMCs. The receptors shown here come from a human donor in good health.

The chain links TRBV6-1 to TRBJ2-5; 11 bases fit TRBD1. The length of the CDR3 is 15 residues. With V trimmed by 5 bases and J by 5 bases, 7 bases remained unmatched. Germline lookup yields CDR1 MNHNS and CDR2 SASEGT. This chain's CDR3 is CASSWTGGDSETQYF. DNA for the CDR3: TGTGCCAGCAGTTGGACAGGGGGCGATTCGGAGACCCAGTACTTC.

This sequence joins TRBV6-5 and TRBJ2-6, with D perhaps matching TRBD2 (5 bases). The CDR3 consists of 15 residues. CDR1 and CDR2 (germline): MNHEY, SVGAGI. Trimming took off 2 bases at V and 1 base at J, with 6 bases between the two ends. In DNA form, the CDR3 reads TGTGCCAGCAGTTACGGGGAGTCTGGGGCCAACGTCCTGACTTTC. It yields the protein CASSYGESGANVLTF.

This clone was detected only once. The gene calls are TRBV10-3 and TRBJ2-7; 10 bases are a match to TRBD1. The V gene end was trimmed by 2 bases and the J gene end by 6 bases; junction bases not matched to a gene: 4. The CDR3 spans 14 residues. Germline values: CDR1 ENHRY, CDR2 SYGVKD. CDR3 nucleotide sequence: TGTGCCATCAGTGAGGACAGGGGGCCAGGCGAGCAGTACTTC. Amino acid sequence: CAISEDRGPGEQYF.

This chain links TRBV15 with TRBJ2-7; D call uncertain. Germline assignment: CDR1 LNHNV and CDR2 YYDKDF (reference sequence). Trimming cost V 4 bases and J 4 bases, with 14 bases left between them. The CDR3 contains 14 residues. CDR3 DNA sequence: TGTGCCACCAGCATTGACGGGTCCGTTTACGAGCAGTACTTC. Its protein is CATSIDGSVYEQYF.

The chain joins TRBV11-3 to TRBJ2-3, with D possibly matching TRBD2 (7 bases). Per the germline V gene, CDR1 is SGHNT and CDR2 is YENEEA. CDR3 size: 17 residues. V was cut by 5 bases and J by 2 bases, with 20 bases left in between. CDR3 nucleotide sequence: TGTGCCAGCAGCCCCGACCGCGGAGGGGGGGACACAGATACGCAGTATTTT. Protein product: CASSPDRGGGDTDTQYF.

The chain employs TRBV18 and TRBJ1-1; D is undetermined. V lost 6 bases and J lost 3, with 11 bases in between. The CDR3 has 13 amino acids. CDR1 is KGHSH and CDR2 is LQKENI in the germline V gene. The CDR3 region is CASSPSTDTEAFF. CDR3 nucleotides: TGTGCCAGCTCCCCCTCTACAGACACTGAAGCTTTCTTT.

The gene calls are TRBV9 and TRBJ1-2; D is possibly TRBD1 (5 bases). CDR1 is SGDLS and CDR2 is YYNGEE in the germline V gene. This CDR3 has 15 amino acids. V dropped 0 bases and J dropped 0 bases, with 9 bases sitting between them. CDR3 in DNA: TGTGCCAGCAGCGTAGTGGGGGAGGCTAACTATGGCTACACCTTC. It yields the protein CASSVVGEANYGYTF.

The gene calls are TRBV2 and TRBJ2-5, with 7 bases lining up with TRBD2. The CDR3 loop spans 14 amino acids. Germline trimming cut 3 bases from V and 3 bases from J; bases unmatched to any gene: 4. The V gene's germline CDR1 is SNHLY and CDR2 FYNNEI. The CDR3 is CASSEELAKETQYF. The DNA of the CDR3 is TGTGCCAGCAGTGAGGAACTAGCGAAAGAGACCCAGTACTTC. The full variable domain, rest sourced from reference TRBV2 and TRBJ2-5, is EPEVTQTPSHQVTQMGQEVILRCVPISNHLYFYWYRQILGQKVEFLVSFYNNEISEKSEIFDDQFSVERPDGSNFTLKIRSTKLEDSAMYFCASSEELAKETQYFGPGTRLLVL.

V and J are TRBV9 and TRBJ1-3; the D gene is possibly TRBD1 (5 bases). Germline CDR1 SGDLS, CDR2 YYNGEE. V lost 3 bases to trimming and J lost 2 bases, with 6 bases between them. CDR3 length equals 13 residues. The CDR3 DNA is TGTGCCAGCAGCGGGGGCCCTGGAAACACCATATATTTT. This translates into CASSGGPGNTIYF. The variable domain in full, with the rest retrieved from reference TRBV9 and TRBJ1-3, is DSGVTQTPKHLITATGQRVTLRCSPRSGDLSVYWYQQSLDQGLQFLIQYYNGEERAKGNILERFSAQQFPDLHSELNLSSLELGDSALYFCASSGGPGNTIYFGEGSWLTVV.

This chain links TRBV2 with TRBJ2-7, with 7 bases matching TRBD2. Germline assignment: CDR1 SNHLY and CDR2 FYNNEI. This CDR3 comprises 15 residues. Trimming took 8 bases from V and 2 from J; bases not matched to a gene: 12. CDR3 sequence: CASLPTQGGAYEQYF. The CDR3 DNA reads TGTGCCAGCCTTCCTACCCAGGGAGGGGCCTACGAGCAGTACTTC.

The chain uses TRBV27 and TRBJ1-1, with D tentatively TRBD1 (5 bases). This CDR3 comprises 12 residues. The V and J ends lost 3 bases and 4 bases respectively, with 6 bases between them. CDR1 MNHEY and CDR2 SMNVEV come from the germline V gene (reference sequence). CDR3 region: CASSFQGTEAFF. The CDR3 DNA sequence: TGTGCCAGCAGTTTTCAGGGCACTGAAGCTTTCTTT.

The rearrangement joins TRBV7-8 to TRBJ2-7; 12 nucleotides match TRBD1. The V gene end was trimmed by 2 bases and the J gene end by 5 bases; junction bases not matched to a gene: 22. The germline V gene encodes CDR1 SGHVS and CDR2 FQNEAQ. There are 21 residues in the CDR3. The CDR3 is CASSLILYRDRGRLDAHEQYF. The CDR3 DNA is TGTGCCAGCAGCTTAATACTCTACCGGGACAGGGGGCGCTTGGACGCCCACGAGCAGTACTTC.

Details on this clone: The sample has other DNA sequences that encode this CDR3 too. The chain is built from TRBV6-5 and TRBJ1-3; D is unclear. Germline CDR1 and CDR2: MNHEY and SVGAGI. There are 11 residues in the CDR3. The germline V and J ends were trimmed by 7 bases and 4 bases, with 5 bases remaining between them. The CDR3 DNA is TGTGCCAGCATCAGGGGAAACACCATATATTTT. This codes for CASIRGNTIYF.

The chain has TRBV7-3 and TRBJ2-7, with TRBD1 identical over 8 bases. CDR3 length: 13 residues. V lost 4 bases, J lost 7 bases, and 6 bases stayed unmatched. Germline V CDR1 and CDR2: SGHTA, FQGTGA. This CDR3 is CASSSTGTGEQYF. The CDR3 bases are TGTGCCAGCAGCTCCACCGGGACAGGAGAGCAGTACTTC. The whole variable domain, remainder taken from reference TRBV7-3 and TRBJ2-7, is GAGVSQTPSNKVTEKGKYVELRCDPISGHTALYWYRQSLGQGPEFLIYFQGTGAADDSGLPNDRFFAVRPEGSVSTLKIQRTERGDSAVYLCASSSTGTGEQYFGPGTRLTVT.

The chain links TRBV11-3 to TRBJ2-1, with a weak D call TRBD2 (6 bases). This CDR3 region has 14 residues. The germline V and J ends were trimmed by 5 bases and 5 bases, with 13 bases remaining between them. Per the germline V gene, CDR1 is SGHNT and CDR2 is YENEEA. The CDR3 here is CASSPGLMNNEQFF. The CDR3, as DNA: TGTGCCAGCAGCCCAGGACTAATGAACAATGAGCAGTTCTTC.

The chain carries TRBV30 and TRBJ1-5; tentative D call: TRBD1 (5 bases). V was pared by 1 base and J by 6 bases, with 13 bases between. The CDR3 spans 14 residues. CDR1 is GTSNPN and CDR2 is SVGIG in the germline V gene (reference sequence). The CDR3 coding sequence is TGTGCCTGGAGTGGGGCAGGGCCGGGTCAGCCCCAGCATTTT. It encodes CAWSGAGPGQPQHF.